Each of the 30 T cell receptor beta chains below was sequenced from the same sample in a study of blood T cell repertoires in COVID-19. Clones were read by immunoSEQ multiplex PCR, and TCRdb kept only the in-frame ones, dropping some. This sample has over 95,000 clones; around 89% occur once, and the top ten carry about a fifth. The specimen was peripheral blood. Receptors originate from a human donor with acute or convalescent COVID-19. The donor label of this sample is uncertain.

V and J are TRBV14 and TRBJ2-3; the D gene is possibly TRBD2 (5 bases). The germline CDR1 and CDR2 sequences are SGHDN and FVKESK. The CDR3 runs to 14 residues. V was pared by 5 bases and J by 6 bases, with 15 bases between. CDR3 in DNA: TGTGCCAGCAGCGGACTCTACGGGGTGGATACGCAGTATTTT. Amino acid sequence: CASSGLYGVDTQYF. Supplemented by reference TRBV14 and TRBJ2-3, the full variable domain reads EAGVTQFPSHSVIEKGQTVTLRCDPISGHDNLYWYRRVMGKEIKFLLHFVKESKQDESGMPNNRFLAERTGGTYSTLKVQPAELEDSGVYFCASSGLYGVDTQYFGPGTRLTVL.

This chain joins TRBV7-9 and TRBJ1-2; D unclear. V was cut by 11 bases and J by 4 bases, with 14 bases left in between. This CDR3 contains 12 residues. The germline gives CDR1 SEHNR, CDR2 FQNEAQ (reference sequence). This CDR3 is CAWYSFVYGYTF. CDR3 DNA: TGTGCCTGGTATAGCTTCGTCTATGGCTACACCTTC.

In its sample, this clone was seen once. The J gene is TRBJ2-5, the V gene TRBV5-4; maybe TRBD1 (5 bases). The CDR3 has 15 residues. Trimming shortened V by 4 bases and J by 3 bases, and 16 bases separated the two germline ends. The V gene's germline CDR1 is SGHNT and CDR2 YYREEE (reference sequence). The CDR3 DNA is TGTGCCAGCAGCCGAGGAGTGACAGTCGAAGAGACCCAGTACTTC. Translating it yields CASSRGVTVEETQYF.

The gene calls are TRBV4-1 and TRBJ2-3; TRBD2 agrees at 10 bases. CDR3 length: 18 amino acids. V shed 3 bases and J 6 bases; nucleotides not matched to a gene: 15. The germline gives CDR1 MGHRA, CDR2 YSYEKL. The DNA for the CDR3 is TGCGCCAGCAGCCAGTTTGGCGTCAGCGGGGGGGCGTCGGATACGCAGTATTTT. Its protein is CASSQFGVSGGASDTQYF.

The CDR3 loop is CASSLSGGSTDTQYF. The CDR3 DNA is TGCGCCAGCAGCTTAAGCGGGGGCTCCACAGATACGCAGTATTTT. The gene calls are TRBV5-1 and TRBJ2-3; 8 bases match TRBD2. This CDR3 is 15 amino acids long. Germline CDR1 and CDR2: SGHRS and YFSETQ. Trimming cost V 2 bases and J 2 bases; bases outside gene matches: 4.

The chain links TRBV24-1 to TRBJ2-3; tentatively, D is TRBD2 (5 bases). Germline CDR1 KGHDR, CDR2 SFDVKD. Trimming took off 4 bases at V and 5 bases at J, with 21 bases between the two ends. The CDR3 covers 17 residues. The CDR3 region is CATSEWGAARGVDTQYF. CDR3 DNA: TGTGCCACCAGTGAATGGGGAGCTGCCCGTGGAGTAGATACGCAGTATTTT.

The chain combines TRBV18 with TRBJ1-4; D is ambiguous. Germline V gives CDR1 KGHSH, CDR2 LQKENI. The CDR3 covers 13 residues. Trimming stripped 3 bases from V and 5 bases from J, with 7 bases between. CDR3 protein: CASSPGQNEKLFF. DNA for the CDR3: TGTGCCAGCTCACCTGGGCAGAATGAAAAACTGTTTTTT.

The count of this clone is one. The rearrangement joins TRBV5-1 to TRBJ2-3, with TRBD2 matching 9 bases. J lost 3 bases, V lost 1 base, and 6 bases had no gene match. The CDR3 length is 16 residues. In germline, CDR1 is SGHRS, CDR2 YFSETQ. CDR3 in DNA: TGCGCCAGCAGCTTGAGGCGGGGGGGCCGGACAGATACGCAGTATTTT. It is translated as CASSLRRGGRTDTQYF.

The chain couples TRBV18 to TRBJ2-7; the D is unclear. The CDR3 has 13 residues. The V gene lost 1 base and the J gene lost 2 bases, with 6 bases spanning the gap. Germline values: CDR1 KGHSH, CDR2 LQKENI. DNA of the CDR3: TGTGCCAGCTCACCACAGACAACCTACGAGCAGTACTTC. Translating it yields CASSPQTTYEQYF.

The rearrangement joins TRBV2 to TRBJ1-1; D is unclear. Trimming stripped 5 bases from V and 1 base from J, with 17 bases between. Germline lookup yields CDR1 SNHLY and CDR2 FYNNEI. The CDR3 has 16 amino acids. The CDR3 DNA reads as TGTGCCAGCAGTCCGGACGGGCGTGCGGGGAACACTGAAGCTTTCTTT. Translation gives CASSPDGRAGNTEAFF.

The chain joins TRBV2 to TRBJ1-2; D is undetermined. This CDR3 contains 12 residues. V lost 7 bases and J 4 bases, leaving 10 bases between the germline ends. Germline-derived CDR1 and CDR2 are SNHLY and FYNNEI. CDR3 sequence reads: CASKEGGYGYTF. Written as DNA, the CDR3 is TGTGCCAGCAAAGAGGGTGGCTATGGCTACACCTTC.

The V and J genes are TRBV2 and TRBJ1-6; 8 bases map to TRBD1. The V gene end was trimmed by 4 bases and the J gene end by 9 bases; junction bases not matched to a gene: 11. CDR1 is SNHLY and CDR2 is FYNNEI in the germline V gene. CDR3 length equals 16 residues. The CDR3 here is CASSVFGDRGGSPLHF. CDR3 DNA sequence: TGTGCCAGCAGTGTTTTTGGAGACAGGGGAGGTTCACCCCTCCACTTT.

The chain carries TRBV4-1 and TRBJ1-5, with a possible D match to TRBD1 (6 bases). The CDR3 is 16 amino acids. Germline V CDR1 and CDR2: MGHRA, YSYEKL. The V and J ends lost 1 base and 4 bases respectively, with 14 bases between them. The DNA for the CDR3 is TGCGCCAGCAGCCAAGTCTGGGCTGGACAGAATCAGCCCCAGCATTTT. Its translation: CASSQVWAGQNQPQHF.

There are a few counts of this clone. This chain joins TRBV5-6 and TRBJ1-1; D call uncertain. V was pared by 4 bases and J by 7 bases, with 23 bases between. Germline V gene data show CDR1 as SGHDT and CDR2 as YYEEEE. The CDR3 has 16 residues. The DNA of the CDR3 is TGTGCCAGCAGCCCCCCCTGGGCCCGGGATGAGGTTGAAGCTTTCTTT. As protein: CASSPPWARDEVEAFF. The full variable domain, rest sourced from reference TRBV5-6 and TRBJ1-1, is DAGVTQSPTHLIKTRGQQVTLRCSPKSGHDTVSWYQQALGQGPQFIFQYYEEEERQRGNFPDRFSGHQFPNYSSELNVNALLLGDSALYLCASSPPWARDEVEAFFGQGTRLTVV.

V gene TRBV20-1 combines with J gene TRBJ2-1, with TRBD2 matching 13 bases. This CDR3 comprises 17 residues. Germline assignment: CDR1 DFQATT and CDR2 SNEGSKA (reference sequence). V shed 3 bases, J shed 0 bases, and the junction held 5 bases outside the gene matches. The CDR3 DNA reads as TGCAGTGCTAGTCGGACTAGCGGGGGCCTCTCCTACAATGAGCAGTTCTTC. Amino acid sequence: CSASRTSGGLSYNEQFF.

A single count supports this clone. Here the CDR3 DNA reads TGCGCCAGCAGCGACGGGACAGGGGGATCTGACGAGCAGTACTTC. Translated: CASSDGTGGSDEQYF. This chain joins TRBV5-1 and TRBJ2-7, with 11 bases aligning to TRBD1. This CDR3 has 15 residues. Germline lookup yields CDR1 SGHRS and CDR2 YFSETQ. With V trimmed by 4 bases and J by 5 bases, 8 bases remained unmatched. The variable domain in full, with the rest retrieved from reference TRBV5-1 and TRBJ2-7, is KAGVTQTPRYLIKTRGQQVTLSCSPISGHRSVSWYQQTPGQGLQFLFEYFSETQRNKGNFPGRFSGRQFSNSRSEMNVSTLELGDSALYLCASSDGTGGSDEQYFGPGTRLTVT.

This clone has only a few counts. The V call is TRBV11-2, the J call TRBJ2-7; 10 bases are shared with TRBD2. The CDR3 is 15 residues long. CDR1 and CDR2 from the germline V gene are SGHAT and FQNNGV. After removal of 2 bases from V and 7 bases from J, the junction contained 8 bases not matched to a gene. CDR3: CASSLLQAGGEEQYF. As DNA, the CDR3 is TGTGCCAGCAGCTTACTACAAGCGGGAGGGGAAGAGCAGTACTTC.

In nucleotides, the CDR3 is TGTGCCAGCTCACCACGAAGATCGGATGGCTACACCTTC. Translation: CASSPRRSDGYTF. This chain links TRBV18 with TRBJ1-2, with D uncertain. V was clipped by 1 base and J by 6 bases, with 9 bases between them. This CDR3 has 13 amino acids. Germline CDR1 KGHSH, CDR2 LQKENI.

This chain links TRBV5-1 with TRBJ2-7; 10 bases line up with TRBD2. The CDR3 consists of 18 residues. V shed 0 bases and J 4 bases; nucleotides not matched to a gene: 13. Germline lookup yields CDR1 SGHRS and CDR2 YFSETQ. The chain's CDR3 is CASSLGPSGGQTIYEQYF. DNA of the CDR3: TGCGCCAGCAGCTTGGGGCCTAGCGGGGGCCAGACCATATACGAGCAGTACTTC.

The genes are TRBV2 and TRBJ2-2; D not certain. Trimming removed 7 bases from V and 5 bases from J, with 5 bases in between. This CDR3 has 11 residues. In germline, CDR1 is SNHLY, CDR2 FYNNEI. This CDR3 reads CASTLTGELFF. The CDR3 DNA sequence: TGTGCCAGCACCCTAACCGGGGAGCTGTTTTTT.

This clone was counted once. V gene TRBV2 combines with J gene TRBJ2-7; 7 bases fit TRBD1. Germline trimming cut 6 bases from V and 2 bases from J; bases unmatched to any gene: 4. Germline V gives CDR1 SNHLY, CDR2 FYNNEI. The CDR3 is made up of 13 amino acids. DNA for the CDR3: TGTGCCAGCAGCAGGGACAGCCCCTACGAGCAGTACTTC. It is translated as CASSRDSPYEQYF. Together with reference TRBV2 and TRBJ2-7, the CDR3 gives the full variable domain: EPEVTQTPSHQVTQMGQEVILRCVPISNHLYFYWYRQILGQKVEFLVSFYNNEISEKSEIFDDQFSVERPDGSNFTLKIRSTKLEDSAMYFCASSRDSPYEQYFGPGTRLTVT.

The chain recombines TRBV5-4 with TRBJ1-2; D is unclear. The CDR3 length is 14 residues. Trimming pared 5 bases from V and 5 bases from J, leaving 16 bases between. CDR1 and CDR2 from the germline V gene are SGHNT and YYREEE (reference sequence). CDR3 sequence reads: CASRPAGSQYGYTF. In DNA, the CDR3 is TGTGCCAGCAGACCCGCGGGGTCGCAGTATGGCTACACCTTC.

About this clone itself: At the DNA level, this CDR3 is encoded by other sequences in the same sample as well. V gene TRBV30 combines with J gene TRBJ1-5, with TRBD1 identical over 7 bases. V lost 3 bases, J lost 3 bases, and 2 bases stayed unmatched. From germline, CDR1 is GTSNPN and CDR2 SVGIG (reference sequence). The CDR3 runs 13 residues. The CDR3 is CAWSGTDNQPQHF. CDR3 coding DNA: TGTGCCTGGAGCGGGACAGACAATCAGCCCCAGCATTTT.

The chain uses TRBV5-1 and TRBJ1-2, with TRBD1 matching 8 bases. With 0 bases clipped from V and 1 base from J, the junction kept 5 bases outside the gene matches. This CDR3 contains 16 residues. Germline lookup yields CDR1 SGHRS and CDR2 YFSETQ. The CDR3 protein is CASSLAGTGYNYGYTF. The DNA for the CDR3 is TGCGCCAGCAGCTTGGCCGGGACAGGTTATAACTATGGCTACACCTTC.

For this clone: A much larger clone is a single base away; this may be a read error. The chain recombines TRBV11-3 with TRBJ2-7; D is ambiguous. The CDR3 spans 11 residues. V shed 1 base and J shed 5 bases, with 3 bases lying between them. The germline gives CDR1 SGHNT, CDR2 YENEEA. In DNA, the CDR3 is TGTGCCAGCAGCTTAGGCGACGAGCAGTACTTC. This translates into CASSLGDEQYF.

The rearrangement uses TRBV5-1 and TRBJ1-2; 8 bases line up with TRBD1. The junction had 10 bases not matched to a gene; V was cut back by 4 bases and J by 8 bases. From germline, CDR1 is SGHRS and CDR2 YFSETQ. This CDR3 has 14 residues. The CDR3 DNA reads TGCGCCAGCAGCCAATCATTCACAGGGGGAGGCTACACCTTC. This sequence encodes CASSQSFTGGGYTF.

Here the CDR3 reads CASSQRGTGNEKLFF. For the CDR3, the DNA is TGCGCCAGCAGCCAGAGGGGGACAGGGAATGAAAAACTGTTTTTT. This chain joins TRBV4-1 and TRBJ1-4; 9 bases are a match to TRBD1. This CDR3 is built from 15 residues. The germline V gene has CDR1 MGHRA and CDR2 YSYEKL. Germline trimming cut 3 bases from V and 5 bases from J; bases unmatched to any gene: 4.

Comment on this clone: The same CDR3 arises from other DNA sequences in this sample as well. J is TRBJ2-3 and V is TRBV9, with D perhaps TRBD2 (6 bases). The V gene's germline CDR1 is SGDLS and CDR2 YYNGEE. With 0 bases removed from V and 4 bases from J, the gap between germline ends came to 12 bases. The length of the CDR3 is 15 residues. The CDR3, as DNA: TGTGCCAGCAGCGTAGCGGGAGTAGTGGCAGATACGCAGTATTTT. This sequence encodes CASSVAGVVADTQYF.

This clone was observed a few times. The rearrangement uses TRBV28 and TRBJ1-2; a possible D gene is TRBD1 (5 bases). Germline CDR1 and CDR2: MDHEN and SYDVKM. The V and J ends lost 9 bases and 7 bases respectively, with 18 bases between them. CDR3 length: 13 residues. This CDR3 is CARPRVGFPGYTF. CDR3 nucleotides: TGTGCCAGACCCAGGGTAGGATTCCCTGGCTACACCTTC.

Of note for this clone: A read error may account for a junction end that differs from germline. This chain connects TRBV7-6 to TRBJ2-7; 8 positions agree with TRBD2. CDR1 and CDR2 from the germline V gene are SGHVS and FNYEAQ. This CDR3 is 14 amino acids long. CDR3 sequence reads: CASSLSGGSYEQYF. DNA for the CDR3: TGTGCCAGCAGCTTGAGCGGGGGATCCTATGAGCAGTACTTC.